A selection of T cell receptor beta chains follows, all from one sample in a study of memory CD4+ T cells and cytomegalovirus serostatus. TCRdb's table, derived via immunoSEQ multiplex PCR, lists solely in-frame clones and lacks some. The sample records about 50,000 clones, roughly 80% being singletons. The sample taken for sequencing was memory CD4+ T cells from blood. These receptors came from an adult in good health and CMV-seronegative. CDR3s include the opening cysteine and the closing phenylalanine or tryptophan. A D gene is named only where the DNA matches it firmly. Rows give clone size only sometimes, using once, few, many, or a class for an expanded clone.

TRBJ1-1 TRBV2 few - CASSVSQGVTEAFF TGTGCCAGCAGTGTCAGTCAGGGAGTCACTGAAGCTTTCTTT
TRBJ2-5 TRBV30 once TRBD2 CAWRGRTSGGTTDETQYF TGTGCCTGGAGGGGTAGGACTAGCGGGGGAACGACGGACGAGACCCAGTACTTC
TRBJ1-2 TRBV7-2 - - CASSPYNPRSLSGYTF TGTGCCAGCAGCCCATATAACCCCCGTTCGTTGTCTGGCTACACCTTC
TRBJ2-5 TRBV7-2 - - CASSLGREKTQYF TGTGCCAGCAGCTTAGGGAGAGAAAAGACCCAGTACTTC
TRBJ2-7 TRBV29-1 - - CAKSPGAPRTEQYF TGCGCAAAATCTCCGGGGGCTCCACGTACCGAGCAGTACTTC
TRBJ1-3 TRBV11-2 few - CASSLDQQGGLSGNTIYF TGTGCCAGCAGCTTAGATCAGCAGGGAGGCCTCTCTGGAAACACCATATATTTT
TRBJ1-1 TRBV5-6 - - CASSLRGGPRPAEAFF TGTGCCAGCAGCCTCCGTGGGGGCCCTCGGCCGGCTGAAGCTTTCTTT
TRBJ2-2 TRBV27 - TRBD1 CASSNRQGAGELFF TGTGCCAGCAGTAATCGACAGGGAGCCGGGGAGCTGTTTTTT
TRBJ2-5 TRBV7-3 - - CASSPSRTHETQYF TGTGCCAGCAGCCCCAGTCGAACTCACGAGACCCAGTACTTC
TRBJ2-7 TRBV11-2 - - CASSLEGGRSYEQYF TGTGCCAGCAGCTTAGAGGGCGGTCGTTCCTACGAGCAGTACTTC
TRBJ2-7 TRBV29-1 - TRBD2 CSVPGGRGAYEQYF TGCAGCGTCCCGGGTGGCCGGGGGGCCTACGAGCAGTACTTC
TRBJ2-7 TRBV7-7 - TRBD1 CASSPGTGGGNEQYF TGTGCCAGCAGCCCCGGGACAGGGGGAGGAAACGAGCAGTACTTC
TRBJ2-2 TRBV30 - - CAWSGSTLSNTGELFF TGTGCCTGGAGTGGGTCGACTCTATCGAACACCGGGGAGCTGTTTTTT
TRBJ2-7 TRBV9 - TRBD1 CASSVEGRQGSTDSYEQYF TGTGCCAGCAGCGTAGAGGGGAGACAGGGGTCCACTGACTCCTACGAGCAGTACTTC
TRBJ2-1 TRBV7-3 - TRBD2 CASSPVGLAGSYNEQFF TGTGCCAGCAGCCCCGTGGGACTAGCGGGCTCCTACAATGAGCAGTTCTTC
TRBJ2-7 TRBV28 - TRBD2 CASSPPGSGAHEQYF TGTGCCAGCAGTCCCCCGGGTAGCGGGGCCCACGAGCAGTACTTC
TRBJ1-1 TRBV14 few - CASSLQGNTEAFF TGTGCCAGCAGCCTCCAGGGGAACACTGAAGCTTTCTTT
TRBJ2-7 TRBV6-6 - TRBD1 CASRTGTGIRYEQYF TGTGCCAGCAGAACCGGGACAGGGATTCGGTACGAGCAGTACTTC
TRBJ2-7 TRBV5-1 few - CASSSDSWAYEQYF TGCGCCAGCAGCTCGGACAGTTGGGCCTACGAGCAGTACTTC
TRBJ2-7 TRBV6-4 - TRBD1 CASSEEQGGLEQYF TGTGCCAGCAGTGAAGAACAGGGGGGCCTCGAGCAGTACTTC
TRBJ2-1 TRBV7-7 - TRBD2 CASSSGLAGELDEQFF TGTGCTAGCAGCTCCGGACTAGCGGGGGAATTAGATGAGCAGTTCTTC
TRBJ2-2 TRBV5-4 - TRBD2 CASSPSGGALPGELFF TGTGCCAGCAGCCCTAGCGGGGGGGCCTTACCCGGGGAGCTGTTTTTT
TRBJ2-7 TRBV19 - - CASSTGRYEQYF TGTGCCAGTAGTACAGGGCGGTACGAGCAGTACTTC
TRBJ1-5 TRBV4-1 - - CASWCGSYQPQHF TGCGCCAGCTGGTGCGGGAGCTATCAGCCCCAGCATTTT
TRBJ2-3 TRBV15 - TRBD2 CATSRDGTSGGSDTQYF TGTGCCACCAGCAGGGACGGGACTAGCGGGGGGTCAGATACGCAGTATTTT
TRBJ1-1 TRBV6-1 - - CASSELDGQLSEAFF TGTGCCAGCAGTGAACTAGACGGCCAATTGTCTGAAGCTTTCTTT
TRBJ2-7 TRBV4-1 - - CASSRLQGASYEQYF TGCGCCAGCAGCCGCCTCCAGGGTGCCTCCTACGAGCAGTACTTC
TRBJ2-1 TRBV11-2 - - CASSSPGPNEQFF TGTGCCAGCAGCTCGCCAGGACCCAATGAGCAGTTCTTC
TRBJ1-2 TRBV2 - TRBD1 CASNDQDRKNYGYTF TGTGCCAGCAATGATCAGGACAGGAAAAACTATGGCTACACCTTC
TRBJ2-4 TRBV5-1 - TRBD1 CASSSGQGVVLTKNIQYF TGCGCCAGCAGCAGCGGACAGGGCGTCGTCTTAACCAAAAACATTCAGTACTTC
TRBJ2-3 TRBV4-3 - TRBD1 CASSQGDRGTDTQYF TGCGCCAGCAGCCAGGGGGACAGGGGAACAGATACGCAGTATTTT
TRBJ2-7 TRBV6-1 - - CASSEAVYRARAYEQYF TGTGCCAGCAGTGAAGCGGTATATAGGGCCAGAGCATACGAGCAGTACTTC
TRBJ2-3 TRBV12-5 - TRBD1 CASGSPGQQFSDTQYF TGTGCTAGTGGTTCTCCGGGACAGCAGTTTAGTGATACGCAGTATTTT
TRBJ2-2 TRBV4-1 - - CASSQDGGNTGELFF TGCGCCAGCAGCCAAGACGGGGGAAACACCGGGGAGCTGTTTTTT
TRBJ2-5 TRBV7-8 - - CASSLETEETQYF TGTGCCAGCAGCTTAGAAACGGAAGAGACCCAGTACTTC
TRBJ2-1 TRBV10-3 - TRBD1 CAISDGTGGRYNEQFF TGTGCCATTTCCGATGGGACAGGGGGCAGGTACAATGAGCAGTTCTTC
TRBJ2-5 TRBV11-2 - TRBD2 CASSLDGGARRETQYF TGTGCCAGCAGCTTAGACGGGGGGGCAAGGAGGGAGACCCAGTACTTC
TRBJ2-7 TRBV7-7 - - CASSLDSTGTEQYF TGTGCTAGCAGCTTAGACTCGACAGGTACCGAGCAGTACTTC
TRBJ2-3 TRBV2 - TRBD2 CASTRGGLDTQYF TGTGCCAGCACCCGCGGGGGGCTGGATACGCAGTATTTT